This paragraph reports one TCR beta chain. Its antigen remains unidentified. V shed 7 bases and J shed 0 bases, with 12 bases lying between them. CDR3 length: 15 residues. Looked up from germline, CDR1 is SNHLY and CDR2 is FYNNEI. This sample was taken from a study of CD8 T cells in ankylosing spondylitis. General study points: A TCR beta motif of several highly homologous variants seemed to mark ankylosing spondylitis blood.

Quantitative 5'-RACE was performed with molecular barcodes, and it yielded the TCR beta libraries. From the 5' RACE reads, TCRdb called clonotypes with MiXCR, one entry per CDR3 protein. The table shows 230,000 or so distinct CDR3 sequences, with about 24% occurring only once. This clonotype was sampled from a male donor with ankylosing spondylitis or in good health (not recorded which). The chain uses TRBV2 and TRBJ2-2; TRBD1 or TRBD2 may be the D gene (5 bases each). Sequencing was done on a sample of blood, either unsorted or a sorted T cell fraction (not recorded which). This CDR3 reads CASKAGTANTGELFF. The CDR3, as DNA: TGTGCCAGCAAGGCCGGGACGGCGAACACCGGGGAGCTGTTTTTT.